The sequence of this TCR beta chain was determined in a study of T-cell memory formation after mild COVID-19. Looking at the study overall: TCR clusters were largely donor specific.

TCRdb processed the 5' RACE reads anew with MiXCR; each CDR3 protein has one entry. The table includes 500,000 to 550,000 distinct CDR3 sequences, roughly 21% detected once. This clonotype has a count of ten or more. This TCR was recovered from an adult woman who had mild COVID-19 (a few samples of this study predate the infection). Cell type and time point are not known. Specimen: PBMCs or a T cell subset sorted from them (not recorded which).

CDR3 loop: CASSFDSSYEQYF. The DNA for the CDR3 is TGTGCCAGCAGCTTTGACAGCTCCTACGAGCAGTACTTC. The chain carries TRBV7-9 and TRBJ2-7; possibly TRBD1 for D (5 bases). V lost 3 bases and J 0 bases, leaving 6 bases between the germline ends. This CDR3 spans 13 amino acids. Germline V gene data show CDR1 as SEHNR and CDR2 as FQNEAQ (reference sequence).